The TCR beta chain under discussion was sequenced for a study of graft-versus-host responses after intestinal transplantation. For this clone: What it binds is not known.

The length of the CDR3 is 13 residues. Germline V gene sequence: CDR1 GTSNPN, CDR2 SVGIG (reference sequence). Trimming left V 1 base short and J 6 bases short, with 10 bases between. Study-wide findings and caveats: Ileal or blood samples showed some GvH clones first, and such clones were also found in recipient marrow.

TCRdb's copy holds only in-frame clones and misses some; the assay was immunoSEQ multiplex PCR. The profile shows about 110,000 clones, approximately 92% of them singletons. This sequence originates from a human donor who received an intestinal transplant. The V and J genes are TRBV30 and TRBJ2-1; D is possibly TRBD2 (6 bases). Sequenced material: unstimulated CD8+ T cells sorted from spleen or lymph node cells, taken before intestinal transplant. The CDR3 DNA reads as TGTGCCTGGAGTGATTATAGCGGCAATGAGCAGTTCTTC. Amino acid sequence: CAWSDYSGNEQFF.